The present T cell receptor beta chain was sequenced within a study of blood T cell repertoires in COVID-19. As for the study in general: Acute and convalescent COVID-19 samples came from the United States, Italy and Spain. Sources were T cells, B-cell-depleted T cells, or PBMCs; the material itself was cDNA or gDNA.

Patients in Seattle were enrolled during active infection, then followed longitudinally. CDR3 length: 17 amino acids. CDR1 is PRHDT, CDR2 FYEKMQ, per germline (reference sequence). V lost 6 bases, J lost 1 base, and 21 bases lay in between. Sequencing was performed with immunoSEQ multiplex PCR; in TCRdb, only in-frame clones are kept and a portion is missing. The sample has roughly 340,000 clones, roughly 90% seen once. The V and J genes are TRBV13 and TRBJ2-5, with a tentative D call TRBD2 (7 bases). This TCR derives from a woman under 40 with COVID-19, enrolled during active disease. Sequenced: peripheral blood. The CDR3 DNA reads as TGTGCCAGCAGACGAAGAATAGGGGGGGAGAGCCAAGAGACCCAGTACTTC. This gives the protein CASRRRIGGESQETQYF.